A selection of T cell receptor beta chains follows, all from one sample in a study of T cell repertoires in cytomegalovirus infection. Their specific antigens are unknown. One entry per CDR3 protein, called by TCRdb with MiXCR from the reads. Of 750,000 to 950,000 distinct CDR3 sequences listed, 25% to 35% are singletons. The source material was cultured CD8+ T cells from PBMCs, sampled from culture after CMV antigen stimulation. These receptors were obtained from a human donor in good health (CMV status not recorded). Some clones in this sample may be carry-over from other donors' samples. The CDR3 runs from the conserved cysteine through the conserved F or W. A D gene is named only where the DNA matches it firmly. Only part of the rows carry a size: once, few, many, or a class if the clone is expanded.

>TRBV12-3/TRBV12-4|TRBD2|many|TRBJ2-1
TGTGCCAGCAGTAATAGCGGGGGGTACAATGAGCAGTTCTTC
CASSNSGGYNEQFF
>TRBV12-3/TRBV12-4|TRBD1|many|TRBJ1-1
TGTGCCAGCAGTTCGACAGGGGGTTTAACTGAAGCTTTCTTT
CASSSTGGLTEAFF
>TRBV7-9|NA|NA|TRBJ2-1
TGTGCCAGCAGTCCACGGGTTTATGAGCAGTTCTTC
CASSPRVYEQFF
>TRBV18|TRBD1|many|TRBJ2-2
TGTGCCAGCTCACGAGGACAGGTCGAGGGCGGGGAGCTGTTTTTT
CASSRGQVEGGELFF
>TRBV11-2|NA|NA|TRBJ2-5
TGTGCCAGCAGCTTAGATGAGAGGGCCCACGAACAAGAGACCCAGTACTTC
CASSLDERAHEQETQYF
>TRBV6-1|TRBD1|NA|TRBJ2-5
TGTGCCAGCAGTTTCAATCAGGGGGTGCAAGAGACCCAGTACTTC
CASSFNQGVQETQYF
>TRBV4-1|NA|NA|TRBJ1-1
TGCGCCAGCAGCCAAACAGTCCTGAACACTGAAGCTTTCTTT
CASSQTVLNTEAFF
>TRBV7-9|NA|NA|TRBJ1-2
TGTGCCAGCAGCTTAGGGAAGGGGCTGGGCTATGGCTACACCTTC
CASSLGKGLGYGYTF
>TRBV7-2|NA|many|TRBJ2-1
TGTGCCAGCAGCTTAGTGCTTGGAACCAACAATGAGCAGTTCTTC
CASSLVLGTNNEQFF
>TRBV6-2/TRBV6-3|NA|few|TRBJ1-1
TGTGCCAGCCGGGGGCCGGAGGGTTTGAACACTGAAGCTTTCTTT
CASRGPEGLNTEAFF
>TRBV3-1|NA|NA|TRBJ2-4
TGTGCCAGCACCGGGGGTGTAGCCAAAAACATTCAGTACTTC
CASTGGVAKNIQYF
>TRBV7-9|NA|NA|TRBJ1-6
TGTGCCAGCAGCCATGGGACACCCCTCCACTTT
CASSHGTPLHF
>TRBV15|NA|NA|TRBJ1-1
TGTGCCACCAGCAGAGGGACGGGGAGGGACACTGAAGCTTTCTTT
CATSRGTGRDTEAFF
>TRBV7-8|TRBD1|many|TRBJ1-1
TGTGCCAGCAGCTGGGGACAGGGAGGACGGGAAGCTTTCTTT
CASSWGQGGREAFF
>TRBV7-9|NA|few|TRBJ1-2
TGTGCCAGCAGCTTACCAGGGCAAGAGTATGGCTACACCTTC
CASSLPGQEYGYTF
>TRBV6-2/TRBV6-3|TRBD1|once|TRBJ1-1
TGTGCCAGCAGTTACCTCAGGGGGCGCATGAACACTGAAGCTTTCTTT
CASSYLRGRMNTEAFF
>TRBV5-4|TRBD1|NA|TRBJ1-6
TGTGCCAGCAGCTCGCCTGACAGGGATGGTAATTCACCCCTCCACTTT
CASSSPDRDGNSPLHF
>TRBV7-2|NA|many|TRBJ1-5
TGTGCCAGCAGCCCTTGGGGAGAAAATCAGCCCCAGCATTTT
CASSPWGENQPQHF